The 5 T cell receptor beta chains in this list originate from one sample, sequenced in a study of T cell changes during pregnancy in multiple sclerosis. Sequencing was performed with immunoSEQ multiplex PCR; in TCRdb, only in-frame clones are kept and a portion is missing. The table lists about 68,000 clones, 90% of them singletons. This specimen was peripheral blood, taken in the third trimester of pregnancy. The receptors shown here come from a female donor with multiple sclerosis, enrolled in a pregnancy study.

V gene TRBV4-2 combines with J gene TRBJ2-4; 9 bases are a match to TRBD2. Per germline, CDR1 LGHNA and CDR2 YNFKEQ. This CDR3 has 24 amino acids. Unmatched junction bases numbered 25, after V lost 1 base and J lost 0 bases. CDR3 in amino acids: CASSQVAKGLAGPSPSLAKNIQYF. CDR3 DNA: TGTGCCAGCAGCCAAGTTGCCAAGGGGCTAGCGGGACCTAGCCCGTCACTAGCCAAAAACATTCAGTACTTC.

This chain uses TRBV19 with TRBJ1-1; 10 bases are a match to TRBD1. With 5 bases clipped from V and 10 bases from J, the junction kept 10 bases outside the gene matches. Germline CDR1 reads LNHDA; CDR2 reads SQIVND (reference sequence). The CDR3 is 14 residues long. The CDR3 DNA follows: TGTGCCAGTAGTGTCGGACAGGGGGTCTTAGGAGCTTTCTTT. Protein: CASSVGQGVLGAFF. Together with reference TRBV19 and TRBJ1-1, the CDR3 gives the full variable domain: DGGITQSPKYLFRKEGQNVTLSCEQNLNHDAMYWYRQDPGQGLRLIYYSQIVNDFQKGDIAEGYSVSREKKESFPLTVTSAQKNPTAFYLCASSVGQGVLGAFFGQGTRLTVV.

CDR3 nucleotide sequence: TGTGCCACCCAGGCGGGCCTCCTCTTGGGGGAGCAGTACTTC. Its translation: CATQAGLLLGEQYF. The chain links TRBV10-3 to TRBJ2-7, with D maybe TRBD2 (5 bases). The germline V gene encodes CDR1 ENHRY and CDR2 SYGVKD. V shed 10 bases and J shed 7 bases, with 23 bases lying between them. The CDR3 loop spans 14 amino acids.

The rearrangement uses TRBV6-6 and TRBJ1-5; no reliable D call. In germline, CDR1 is MNHNY, CDR2 SVGAGI (reference sequence). This CDR3 contains 16 residues. Trimming took 0 bases from V and 4 from J, leaving 13 bases between them. The CDR3 reads CASSYSNRGLNQPQHF. The CDR3 DNA reads TGTGCCAGCAGTTACTCGAATCGGGGTTTGAATCAGCCCCAGCATTTT.

The chain couples TRBV9 to TRBJ2-5; perhaps TRBD1 as D (6 bases). The germline gives CDR1 SGDLS, CDR2 YYNGEE. This CDR3 is 13 amino acids long. Trimming stripped 6 bases from V and 4 bases from J, with 13 bases between. CDR3 nucleotides: TGTGCCAGCAACCCACAGGGAACAGAGACCCAGTACTTC. It yields the protein CASNPQGTETQYF.